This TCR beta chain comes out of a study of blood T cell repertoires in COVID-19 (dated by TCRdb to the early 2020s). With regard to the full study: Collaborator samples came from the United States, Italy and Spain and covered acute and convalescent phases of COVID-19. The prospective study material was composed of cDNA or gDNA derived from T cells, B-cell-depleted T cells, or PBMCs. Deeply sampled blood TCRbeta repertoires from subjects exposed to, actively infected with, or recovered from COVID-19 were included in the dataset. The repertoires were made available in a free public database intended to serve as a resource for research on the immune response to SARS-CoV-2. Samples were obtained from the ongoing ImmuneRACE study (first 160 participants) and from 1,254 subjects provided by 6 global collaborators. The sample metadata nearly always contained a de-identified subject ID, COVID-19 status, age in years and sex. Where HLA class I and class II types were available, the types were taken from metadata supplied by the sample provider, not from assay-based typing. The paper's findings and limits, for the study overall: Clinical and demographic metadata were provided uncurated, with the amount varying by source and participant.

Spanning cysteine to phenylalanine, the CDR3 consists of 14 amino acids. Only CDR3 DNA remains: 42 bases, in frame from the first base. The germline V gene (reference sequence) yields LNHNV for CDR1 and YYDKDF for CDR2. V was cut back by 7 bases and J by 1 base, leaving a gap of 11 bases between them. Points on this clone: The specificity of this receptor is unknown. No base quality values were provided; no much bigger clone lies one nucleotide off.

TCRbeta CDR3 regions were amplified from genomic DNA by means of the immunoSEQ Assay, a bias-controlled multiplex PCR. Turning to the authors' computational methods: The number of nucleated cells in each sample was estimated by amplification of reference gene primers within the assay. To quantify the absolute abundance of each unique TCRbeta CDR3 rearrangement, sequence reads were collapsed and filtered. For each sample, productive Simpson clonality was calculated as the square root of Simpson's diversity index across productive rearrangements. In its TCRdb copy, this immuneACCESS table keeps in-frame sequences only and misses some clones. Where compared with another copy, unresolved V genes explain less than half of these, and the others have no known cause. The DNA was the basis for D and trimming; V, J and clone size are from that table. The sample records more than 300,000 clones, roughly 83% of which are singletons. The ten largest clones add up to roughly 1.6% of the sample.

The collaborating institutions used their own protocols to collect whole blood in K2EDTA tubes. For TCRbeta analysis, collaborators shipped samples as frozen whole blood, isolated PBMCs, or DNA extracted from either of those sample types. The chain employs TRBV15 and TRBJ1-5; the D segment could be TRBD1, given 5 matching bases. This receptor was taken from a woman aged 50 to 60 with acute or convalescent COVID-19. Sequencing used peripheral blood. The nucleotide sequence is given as TGTGCCACCACCAAGGGACTGAGCAATCAGCCCCAGCATTTT. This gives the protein CATTKGLSNQPQHF.